This record covers a single T cell receptor (beta chain). These data come from a study of blood T cell repertoires in COVID-19. The CDR3 is 14 amino acids. Germline loops: CDR1 MNHNY, CDR2 SVGAGI (reference sequence). The trim removed 5 bases at V and 7 bases at J, leaving 8 bases unmatched. The repertoire was sequenced with immunoSEQ multiplex PCR; TCRdb's copy has only in-frame clones and lacks some. This repertoire shows over 400,000 clones, roughly 85% found once; its top ten account for roughly 3.1%. The chain recombines TRBV6-6 with TRBJ1-5; 7 bases fit TRBD1. This clonotype was obtained from a human donor in a cohort sampled during active COVID-19. The sequencing sample was made of peripheral blood. The CDR3 DNA follows: TGTGCCAGCAGTCCCTCTGACAGGGCCCAGCCCCAGCATTTT. It yields the protein CASSPSDRAQPQHF.